Given below is one T cell receptor beta chain in context. The data were obtained in a study of blood T cell repertoires in COVID-19. Method: immunoSEQ multiplex PCR; TCRdb's copy keeps in-frame clones and lacks some. The sample holds some 130,000 clones, 80% to 90% seen once. The origin of this receptor is a woman aged 45-60 years who had recovered from COVID-19. The sample taken for sequencing was PBMCs or T cells enriched from blood (not recorded which).

The CDR3 sequence: CASSVGGFGTDTQYF. Written as DNA, the CDR3 is TGTGCCAGCAGCGTAGGCGGGTTCGGCACAGATACGCAGTATTTT. V and J are TRBV9 and TRBJ2-3, with a weak D call TRBD2 (5 bases). V gave up 0 bases and J gave up 1 base, with 9 bases separating them. Germline values: CDR1 SGDLS, CDR2 YYNGEE. This CDR3 spans 15 amino acids.